This is a list of T cell receptor beta chains from one sample in a study of shared clonotypes between healthy human individuals. Clones were sequenced by immunoSEQ multiplex PCR, and TCRdb holds only the in-frame ones, with some missing. The sample has about 2.1 million clones; over 85% are singletons. Sequencing was performed on naive CD8+ T cells from PBMCs. These receptors were taken from a man aged 18 to 30 in good health. Some clones in this sample may be carry-over from other donors' samples. The CDR3 runs from the conserved cysteine through the conserved F or W. The order of the fields is V gene, J gene, clone size, D gene, CDR3 protein, CDR3 DNA. A D gene is named only where the DNA matches it firmly. Part of the rows lack a size; the others show once, few, many or a class for expanded clones.

V: TRBV7-9
J: TRBJ2-7
size: -
D: -
CDR3: CASSSPTNSYEQYF
DNA: TGTGCCAGCAGCTCCCCGACAAACTCCTACGAGCAGTACTTC

V: TRBV4-3
J: TRBJ2-1
size: -
D: TRBD2
CDR3: CASGMGGRTFDEQFF
DNA: TGCGCCAGCGGAATGGGCGGGAGGACTTTTGATGAGCAGTTCTTC

V: TRBV30
J: TRBJ2-3
size: -
D: TRBD2
CDR3: CARGGNPSTDTQYF
DNA: TGTGCCCGCGGGGGGAACCCGAGCACAGATACGCAGTATTTT

V: TRBV14
J: TRBJ2-1
size: -
D: TRBD2
CDR3: CASSHLAGPYNEQFF
DNA: TGTGCCAGCAGTCATCTAGCGGGTCCTTACAATGAGCAGTTCTTC

V: TRBV6-1
J: TRBJ2-7
size: -
D: TRBD1
CDR3: CASMSRAGGLYEQYF
DNA: TGTGCCAGCATGAGTAGGGCAGGGGGCCTCTACGAGCAGTACTTC

V: TRBV27
J: TRBJ1-3
size: -
D: TRBD1
CDR3: CASSPLTGGVGNTIYF
DNA: TGTGCCAGCAGTCCCCTGACAGGGGGAGTAGGAAACACCATATATTTT

V: TRBV7-6
J: TRBJ2-7
size: many
D: TRBD1
CDR3: CASSDGDRIYEQYF
DNA: TGTGCCAGCAGCGATGGGGACAGAATCTACGAGCAGTACTTC

V: TRBV30
J: TRBJ2-3
size: -
D: -
CDR3: CAWSPLLGSADTQYF
DNA: TGTGCCTGGAGTCCCCTCTTGGGGTCGGCAGATACGCAGTATTTT

V: TRBV6-5
J: TRBJ1-5
size: once
D: -
CDR3: CASSWLNQPQHF
DNA: TGTGCCAGTTCGTGGCTAAATCAGCCCCAGCATTTT

V: TRBV18
J: TRBJ2-5
size: -
D: -
CDR3: CASSKDGYTQETQYF
DNA: TGTGCCAGCTCAAAAGATGGTTACACTCAAGAGACCCAGTACTTC

V: TRBV10-3
J: TRBJ2-1
size: -
D: TRBD2
CDR3: CAISGGASGASSYNEQFF
DNA: TGTGCCATCAGCGGGGGGGCTAGCGGGGCGAGCTCCTACAATGAGCAGTTCTTC

V: TRBV10-3
J: TRBJ1-1
size: once
D: -
CDR3: CAIRGPGNTEAFF
DNA: TGTGCCATCAGGGGCCCCGGGAACACTGAAGCTTTCTTT

V: TRBV9
J: TRBJ2-7
size: -
D: -
CDR3: CASSSGDWGYEQYF
DNA: TGTGCCAGCAGCTCAGGGGACTGGGGATACGAGCAGTACTTC

V: TRBV27
J: TRBJ1-5
size: -
D: -
CDR3: CASSSLPRSNQPQHF
DNA: TGTGCCAGCAGTTCTCTTCCTAGGAGCAATCAGCCCCAGCATTTT

V: TRBV27
J: TRBJ2-6
size: -
D: -
CDR3: CASSFGSGANVLTF
DNA: TGTGCCAGCAGTTTTGGCTCTGGGGCCAACGTCCTGACTTTC

V: TRBV7-9
J: TRBJ2-7
size: -
D: -
CDR3: CASSLDPYEQYF
DNA: TGTGCCAGCAGCTTAGATCCCTACGAGCAGTACTTC

V: TRBV6-1
J: TRBJ2-7
size: -
D: -
CDR3: CASSASSGGKEQYF
DNA: TGTGCCAGCAGTGCATCGTCTGGAGGGAAGGAGCAGTACTTC

V: TRBV2
J: TRBJ2-1
size: -
D: -
CDR3: CASSELPSSDNEQFF
DNA: TGTGCCAGCAGTGAACTGCCTAGCTCCGACAATGAGCAGTTCTTC

V: TRBV11-1
J: TRBJ2-2
size: -
D: -
CDR3: CASSLLHGSTGELFF
DNA: TGTGCCAGCAGCTTACTCCACGGGTCCACCGGGGAGCTGTTTTTT

V: TRBV6-5
J: TRBJ2-6
size: -
D: -
CDR3: CASSYGGGGANVLTF
DNA: TGTGCCAGCAGTTACGGGGGAGGAGGGGCCAACGTCCTGACTTTC

V: TRBV6-1
J: TRBJ2-3
size: -
D: -
CDR3: CASPPAAASTDTQYF
DNA: TGTGCCAGCCCCCCCGCGGCAGCTAGCACAGATACGCAGTATTTT

V: TRBV29-1
J: TRBJ1-2
size: -
D: -
CDR3: CSVDGQLNYGYTF
DNA: TGCAGCGTTGACGGACAGCTCAACTATGGCTACACCTTC

V: TRBV9
J: TRBJ1-3
size: few
D: -
CDR3: CASSVSKDSSGNTIYF
DNA: TGTGCCAGCAGCGTATCGAAAGACAGCTCTGGAAACACCATATATTTT

V: TRBV29-1
J: TRBJ2-1
size: once
D: -
CDR3: CSVFILAYEQFF
DNA: TGCAGCGTTTTCATATTGGCGTATGAGCAGTTCTTC

V: TRBV27
J: TRBJ1-5
size: -
D: TRBD1
CDR3: CASSPGTGGNQPQHF
DNA: TGTGCCAGCAGTCCGGGGACAGGGGGTAATCAGCCCCAGCATTTT

V: TRBV7-9
J: TRBJ2-2
size: -
D: -
CDR3: CASSLASLRGPQGELFF
DNA: TGTGCCAGCAGCTTAGCCTCGTTGAGAGGCCCCCAAGGGGAGCTGTTTTTT

V: TRBV7-9
J: TRBJ1-2
size: -
D: TRBD1
CDR3: CASREIGQETPYGYTF
DNA: TGTGCCAGCAGGGAAATTGGACAGGAAACCCCCTATGGCTACACCTTC

V: TRBV7-9
J: TRBJ2-4
size: -
D: -
CDR3: CASSAAPGYGGTNIQYF
DNA: TGTGCCAGCAGCGCCGCCCCAGGGTACGGAGGCACAAACATTCAGTACTTC